The 27 T cell receptor beta chains listed next were all sequenced from one sample in a study of cytomegalovirus exposure and HLA in healthy donors. The PCR ran on 60 Vbeta and 13 Jbeta primers. Generated by immunoSEQ multiplex PCR, the TCRdb table keeps only in-frame clones and is missing some. The sample holds around 190,000 clones, around 75% seen once. Sequenced: PBMCs. Receptors were obtained from a female donor in good health and CMV-seronegative.

This chain links TRBV28 with TRBJ1-1; TRBD1 is a possible D gene (6 bases). Germline values: CDR1 MDHEN, CDR2 SYDVKM. This CDR3 is 11 amino acids long. V was shortened by 7 bases and J by 8 bases, with 11 bases between the two germline ends. Here the CDR3 reads CASKGEGEAFF. The CDR3 nucleotides read TGTGCCAGCAAGGGGGAGGGCGAAGCTTTCTTT. The variable domain in full, completed from reference TRBV28 and TRBJ1-1, reads DVKVTQSSRYLVKRTGEKVFLECVQDMDHENMFWYRQDPGLGLRLIYFSYDVKMKEKGDIPEGYSVSREKKERFSLILESASTNQTSMYLCASKGEGEAFFGQGTRLTVV.

The J gene is TRBJ2-7, the V gene TRBV6-5, with 9 bases aligning to TRBD1. The V and J ends lost 5 bases and 4 bases, in that order; junction bases with no gene match: 6. CDR3 length: 14 amino acids. Germline CDR1 and CDR2: MNHEY and SVGAGI. This CDR3 is CASSNTGGWYEQYF. Here the CDR3 DNA reads TGTGCCAGCAGTAATACAGGGGGCTGGTACGAGCAGTACTTC.

The V gene is TRBV11-2, the J gene TRBJ1-2; D remains unclear. V was trimmed by 1 base and J by 6 bases, leaving 6 bases between them. CDR1 is SGHAT, CDR2 FQNNGV, per germline. This CDR3 spans 12 amino acids. For the CDR3, the DNA is TGTGCCAGCAGCTTAGCTATGGATGGCTACACCTTC. It yields the protein CASSLAMDGYTF.

This chain joins TRBV7-3 and TRBJ2-3; D unclear. CDR3 length: 13 residues. Germline V gene sequence: CDR1 SGHTA, CDR2 FQGTGA. Trimming shortened V by 5 bases and J by 2 bases, and 8 bases separated the two germline ends. DNA of the CDR3: TGTGCCAGCAGCCCACTCGTCACAGATACGCAGTATTTT. This sequence encodes CASSPLVTDTQYF.

The rearrangement joins TRBV15 to TRBJ2-2; 9 nucleotides align to TRBD1. The V and J ends lost 9 bases and 6 bases, in that order; junction bases with no gene match: 11. The CDR3 has 15 amino acids. Germline V gene sequence: CDR1 LNHNV, CDR2 YYDKDF (reference sequence). CDR3 amino acids: CATRQDRGGAGELFF. The DNA of the CDR3 is TGTGCCACTCGCCAGGACAGGGGTGGGGCCGGGGAGCTGTTTTTT.

The rearrangement joins TRBV10-3 to TRBJ1-1, with TRBD1 identical over 10 bases. CDR3 length: 15 residues. V was pared by 8 bases and J by 6 bases, with 12 bases of the junction left unmatched. Germline V gives CDR1 ENHRY, CDR2 SYGVKD. As DNA, the CDR3 is TGTGCCATCCGAAATACCGGGACAGGGGTTCCTGAAGCTTTCTTT. This translates into CAIRNTGTGVPEAFF.

The V and J genes are TRBV28 and TRBJ2-3, with 7 bases that match TRBD1. The CDR3 runs to 15 residues. J was trimmed by 2 bases and V by 6 bases; bases with no gene match: 8. Germline V lookup: CDR1 MDHEN, CDR2 SYDVKM. In DNA, the CDR3 is TGTGCCAGCAGATTGACAGGGCGATACACAGATACGCAGTATTTT. Translating it yields CASRLTGRYTDTQYF.

The gene calls are TRBV11-1 and TRBJ1-4; D perhaps matches TRBD1 (5 bases). Trimming shortened V by 5 bases and J by 7 bases, and 14 bases separated the two germline ends. The germline V gene encodes CDR1 SGHAT and CDR2 FQDESV (reference sequence). This CDR3 contains 14 residues. In DNA, the CDR3 is TGTGCCAGCAGCCCCCAGCAGGGAGGTGAAAAACTGTTTTTT. This codes for CASSPQQGGEKLFF. Using reference TRBV11-1 and TRBJ1-4 for the parts outside the CDR3, the full variable domain is EAEVAQSPRYKITEKSQAVAFWCDPISGHATLYWYRQILGQGPELLVQFQDESVVDDSQLPKDRFSAERLKGVDSTLKIQPAELGDSAMYLCASSPQQGGEKLFFGSGTQLSVL.

The genes are TRBV18 and TRBJ2-1; 7 bases align to TRBD2. V trimming: 4 bases; J trimming: 3 bases; junction bases outside the gene matches: 6. The CDR3 covers 15 residues. The germline gives CDR1 KGHSH, CDR2 LQKENI. The CDR3 region has the DNA TGTGCCAGCTCACAAGCGGGGCCCGACTACAATGAGCAGTTCTTC. Translation: CASSQAGPDYNEQFF.

V and J are TRBV6-1 and TRBJ1-5, with 7 nucleotides matching TRBD1. Germline V gene data show CDR1 as MNHNS and CDR2 as SASEGT. The CDR3 totals 17 residues. The ends lost 3 bases at V and 4 bases at J; junction bases unmatched: 12. The CDR3 loop is CASSDGAYRQGNQPQHF. Here the CDR3 DNA reads TGTGCCAGCAGTGATGGGGCCTATCGACAGGGTAATCAGCCCCAGCATTTT.

The J gene is TRBJ1-2, the V gene TRBV5-4; possible D gene TRBD1, 6 bases. The CDR3 is 14 residues long. Germline V gives CDR1 SGHNT, CDR2 YYREEE (reference sequence). V gave up 3 bases and J gave up 4 bases, with 13 bases separating them. Here the CDR3 reads CASSSDGGSYGYTF. Written as DNA, the CDR3 is TGTGCCAGCAGCTCTGATGGGGGCTCCTATGGCTACACCTTC.

The chain joins TRBV9 to TRBJ2-7; 10 positions match TRBD1. Losses at the gene ends were 3 bases for V and 0 bases for J; bases not matched to a gene: 3. The CDR3 loop spans 15 amino acids. Germline V lookup: CDR1 SGDLS, CDR2 YYNGEE. The DNA for the CDR3 is TGTGCCAGCAGCGGAGGGGACAGGGGCTCCTACGAGCAGTACTTC. It translates to CASSGGDRGSYEQYF.

The rearrangement joins TRBV9 to TRBJ2-3; 7 bases match TRBD2. The CDR3 consists of 14 residues. J was trimmed by 6 bases and V by 4 bases; bases with no gene match: 8. Germline values: CDR1 SGDLS, CDR2 YYNGEE. This chain's CDR3 is CASSPTGLPDTQYF. Written as DNA, the CDR3 is TGTGCCAGCAGCCCCACGGGACTACCCGATACGCAGTATTTT.

This chain connects TRBV28 to TRBJ2-2; no firm D call. Trimming cost V 2 bases and J 4 bases, with 11 bases left between them. CDR3 length: 15 residues. Germline V lookup: CDR1 MDHEN, CDR2 SYDVKM. In DNA form, the CDR3 reads TGTGCCAGCAGTTTACCCCCCCCAGGCACCGGGGAGCTGTTTTTT. Translated: CASSLPPPGTGELFF. Filled out from reference TRBV28 and TRBJ2-2, the complete variable domain reads DVKVTQSSRYLVKRTGEKVFLECVQDMDHENMFWYRQDPGLGLRLIYFSYDVKMKEKGDIPEGYSVSREKKERFSLILESASTNQTSMYLCASSLPPPGTGELFFGEGSRLTVL.

The chain has TRBV2 and TRBJ1-1, with a possible D match to TRBD1 (5 bases). The CDR3 is made up of 13 amino acids. With 2 bases removed from V and 5 bases from J, the gap between germline ends came to 9 bases. Looked up from germline, CDR1 is SNHLY and CDR2 is FYNNEI. CDR3 amino acids: CASSENRGTEAFF. CDR3 coding DNA: TGTGCCAGCAGTGAAAATAGGGGAACTGAAGCTTTCTTT.

This sequence joins TRBV5-4 and TRBJ2-2, with D maybe TRBD1 (6 bases). Deletions cut 4 bases from V and 0 bases from J, with 13 bases between. Germline V gene data show CDR1 as SGHNT and CDR2 as YYREEE (reference sequence). The CDR3 spans 16 residues. CDR3 sequence reads: CASSIPDSANTGELFF. CDR3 coding DNA: TGTGCCAGCAGCATCCCGGACAGCGCGAACACCGGGGAGCTGTTTTTT.

A note on this clone: The same CDR3 arises from other DNA sequences in this sample as well. The chain links TRBV27 to TRBJ2-7; TRBD2 matches 9 bases. Looked up from germline, CDR1 is MNHEY and CDR2 is SMNVEV (reference sequence). The V segment lost 3 bases and the J segment 7 bases; nucleotides outside the gene matches: 4. The CDR3 extends over 13 amino acids. The CDR3 is CASSLGLASEQYF. CDR3 bases: TGTGCCAGCAGTTTGGGACTAGCTAGTGAGCAGTACTTC.

This chain uses TRBV6-1 with TRBJ2-7, with D tentatively TRBD1 (6 bases). V was cut by 5 bases and J by 7 bases, with 18 bases left in between. The germline V gene encodes CDR1 MNHNS and CDR2 SASEGT. This CDR3 comprises 14 residues. The CDR3 DNA follows: TGTGCCAGCAGTCCCCAGAGGGGGTTAGGAGAGCAGTACTTC. This gives the protein CASSPQRGLGEQYF.

This chain joins TRBV9 and TRBJ1-1; 9 bases match TRBD1. Trimming cost V 3 bases and J 4 bases; bases outside gene matches: 7. CDR3 size: 15 residues. Germline loops: CDR1 SGDLS, CDR2 YYNGEE. CDR3 nucleotides: TGTGCCAGCAGCGGCAGGACAGGGGTGGCCACTGAAGCTTTCTTT. Protein: CASSGRTGVATEAFF.

The J gene is TRBJ1-4, the V gene TRBV19, with D maybe TRBD1 (5 bases). V was clipped by 7 bases and J by 8 bases, with 20 bases between them. The CDR3 runs 15 residues. Germline V CDR1 and CDR2: LNHDA, SQIVND (reference sequence). CDR3 sequence (DNA): TGTGCCAGTAATCGGGGAGGGGCCGAGGACGAAAAACTGTTTTTT. This encodes CASNRGGAEDEKLFF. The complete variable domain, with remaining parts taken from reference TRBV19 and TRBJ1-4, reads DGGITQSPKYLFRKEGQNVTLSCEQNLNHDAMYWYRQDPGQGLRLIYYSQIVNDFQKGDIAEGYSVSREKKESFPLTVTSAQKNPTAFYLCASNRGGAEDEKLFFGSGTQLSVL.

The V call is TRBV29-1, the J call TRBJ1-2; TRBD1 matches 9 bases. J was trimmed by 4 bases and V by 3 bases; bases with no gene match: 12. CDR3 length equals 16 residues. Per germline, CDR1 SQVTM and CDR2 ANQGSEA. The CDR3: CSVDWVGGTGTYGYTF. CDR3 DNA: TGCAGCGTTGATTGGGTTGGCGGGACAGGGACCTATGGCTACACCTTC. The variable domain in full, with the rest retrieved from reference TRBV29-1 and TRBJ1-2, is SAVISQKPSRDICQRGTSLTIQCQVDSQVTMMFWYRQQPGQSLTLIATANQGSEATYESGFVIDKFPISRPNLTFSTLTVSNMSPEDSSIYLCSVDWVGGTGTYGYTFGSGTRLTVV.

Only one count was recorded for this clone. This chain joins TRBV19 and TRBJ1-5; TRBD1 agrees at 10 bases. Germline V lookup: CDR1 LNHDA, CDR2 SQIVND (reference sequence). This CDR3 has 15 amino acids. The J segment lost 5 bases and the V segment lost 7 bases, leaving 8 bases of the junction unmatched. The CDR3 nucleotides read TGTGCCAGTACCTACCGGGACAGGGGTTATCAGCCCCAGCATTTT. Protein product: CASTYRDRGYQPQHF.

The chain uses TRBV11-2 and TRBJ2-7, with D unclear. CDR1 is SGHAT and CDR2 is FQNNGV in the germline V gene. This CDR3 comprises 15 residues. V dropped 5 bases and J dropped 0 bases, with 14 bases sitting between them. CDR3 sequence reads: CASSPRVNSSYEQYF. DNA for the CDR3: TGTGCCAGCAGCCCCCGAGTAAACTCCTCCTACGAGCAGTACTTC.

The chain combines TRBV6-5 with TRBJ2-7; D may be TRBD1 (6 bases). V lost 7 bases to trimming and J lost 6 bases, with 19 bases between them. CDR1 is MNHEY and CDR2 is SVGAGI in the germline V gene. This CDR3 spans 14 amino acids. CDR3 nucleotide sequence: TGTGCCAGCACTGGGACCAGGGGTAATTTCGAGCAGTACTTC. This gives the protein CASTGTRGNFEQYF.

This clone was seen only a few times. The junction and the germline gene differ at one end; a read error may be behind it. The chain combines TRBV7-9 with TRBJ1-2, with 8 bases fitting TRBD1. This CDR3 region has 14 residues. From germline, CDR1 is SEHNR and CDR2 FQNEAQ (reference sequence). DNA of the CDR3: TGTTCCAGCAGCTCGGGACAGGATCTTTATGGCTACACCTTC. Translated: CSSSSGQDLYGYTF.

This chain connects TRBV9 to TRBJ2-3, with D hard to call. Between the trimmed V and J ends, which lost 0 bases and 7 bases, there was a span of 6 bases. The CDR3 totals 12 residues. Germline values: CDR1 SGDLS, CDR2 YYNGEE. CDR3 region: CASSVDSYTQYF. As DNA, the CDR3 is TGTGCCAGCAGCGTAGATAGCTATACGCAGTATTTT.

The chain is built from TRBV9 and TRBJ1-1; D not resolved. There are 12 residues in the CDR3. The germline V gene encodes CDR1 SGDLS and CDR2 YYNGEE. The V gene lost 0 bases and the J gene lost 11 bases, with 11 bases spanning the gap. The CDR3: CASSVDGVRAFF. The CDR3 bases are TGTGCCAGCAGCGTAGACGGGGTACGGGCTTTCTTT. Filled out from reference TRBV9 and TRBJ1-1, the complete variable domain reads DSGVTQTPKHLITATGQRVTLRCSPRSGDLSVYWYQQSLDQGLQFLIQYYNGEERAKGNILERFSAQQFPDLHSELNLSSLELGDSALYFCASSVDGVRAFFGQGTRLTVV.